This record covers a single TCR beta chain. Its antigen remains unidentified. Sequence at one end of the junction differs from germline and may be a read error. This CDR3 has 15 residues. Germline V gives CDR1 SGHVS, CDR2 FNYEAQ. Using its own MiXCR run on the PCR reads, TCRdb lists one record per CDR3 protein. The sample lists around 300,000 distinct CDR3 sequences, under 25% occurring once. The data derive from a study of molecular identifiers for immune sequencing clone quantification. Findings and caveats of the study: In naive cells, under 1% of molecules belonged to clones above 20 RNA copies, against over 99% in effector cells.

The chain recombines TRBV7-6 with TRBJ2-1; TRBD2 matches 9 bases. The sample comprised naive CD8+ T cells from blood, with Jurkat cell RNA spiked in. Regarding subset: FACS-sorted CD8+CD4-CCR7+CD45RA+ naive T cells. The clonotype originates from a human donor in good health. Some libraries in this study had Jurkat cell RNA spiked in. The CDR3 DNA sequence: TGTGCCAGCAGTCCGACTAGCGGCCTCTACAATGAGCAGCTCTTC. It translates to CASSPTSGLYNEQLF.